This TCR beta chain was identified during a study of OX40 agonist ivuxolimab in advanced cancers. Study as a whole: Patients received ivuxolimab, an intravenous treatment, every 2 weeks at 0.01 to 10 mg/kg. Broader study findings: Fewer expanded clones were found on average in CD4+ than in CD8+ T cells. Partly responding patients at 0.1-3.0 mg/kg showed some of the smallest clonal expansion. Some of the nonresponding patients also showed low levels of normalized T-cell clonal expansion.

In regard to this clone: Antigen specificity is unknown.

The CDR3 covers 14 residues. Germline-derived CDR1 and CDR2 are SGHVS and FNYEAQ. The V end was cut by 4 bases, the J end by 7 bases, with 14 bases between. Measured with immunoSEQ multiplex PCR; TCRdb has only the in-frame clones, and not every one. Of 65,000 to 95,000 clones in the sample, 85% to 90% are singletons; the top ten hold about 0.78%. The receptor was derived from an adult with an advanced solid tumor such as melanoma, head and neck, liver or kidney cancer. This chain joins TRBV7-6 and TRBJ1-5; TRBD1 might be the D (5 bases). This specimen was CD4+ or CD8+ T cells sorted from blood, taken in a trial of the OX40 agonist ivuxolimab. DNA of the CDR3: TGTGCCAGCAGCTCTGGACGGACACAGCAGCCCCAGCATTTT. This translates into CASSSGRTQQPQHF. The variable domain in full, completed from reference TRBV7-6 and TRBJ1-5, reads GAGVSQSPRYKVTKRGQDVALRCDPISGHVSLYWYRQALGQGPEFLTYFNYEAQQDKSGLPNDRFSAERPEGSISTLTIQRTEQRDSAMYRCASSSGRTQQPQHFGDGTRLSIL.